The sequence of this T cell receptor beta chain was determined in a study of shared clonotypes between healthy human individuals. This CDR3 contains 15 residues. Between the trimmed V and J ends, which lost 5 bases and 3 bases, there was a span of 14 bases. Germline CDR1 and CDR2: SGHRS and YFSETQ. TCRdb's copy holds only in-frame clones and misses some; the assay was immunoSEQ multiplex PCR. The repertoire has about 2.3 million clones, about 90% of them found once; the top ten carry more than 0.35%. The chain is built from TRBV5-1 and TRBJ2-2, with D possibly being TRBD1 (6 bases). This receptor was identified in a man between 18 and 35 years old in good health. Some clones in this sample may be carry-over from other donors' samples. The specimen was naive CD4+ T cells from PBMCs. Subset here: CD45RA+ positively selected. The CDR3: CASRSRGFHTGELFF. CDR3 DNA: TGCGCCAGCAGAAGCAGGGGTTTCCACACCGGGGAGCTGTTTTTT.